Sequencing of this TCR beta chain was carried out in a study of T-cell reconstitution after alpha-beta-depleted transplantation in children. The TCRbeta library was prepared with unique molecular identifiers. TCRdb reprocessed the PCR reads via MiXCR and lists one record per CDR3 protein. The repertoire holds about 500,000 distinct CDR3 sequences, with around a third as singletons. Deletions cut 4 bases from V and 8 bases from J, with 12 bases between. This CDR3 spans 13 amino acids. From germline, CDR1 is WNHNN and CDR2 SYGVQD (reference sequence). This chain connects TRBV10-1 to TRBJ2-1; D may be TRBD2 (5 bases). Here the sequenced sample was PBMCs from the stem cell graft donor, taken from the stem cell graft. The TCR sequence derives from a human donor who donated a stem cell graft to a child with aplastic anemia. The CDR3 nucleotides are TGCGCCAGCAGTGGGGCTAGCAACGATGAGCAGTTCTTC. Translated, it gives CASSGASNDEQFF.